Each of the 12 T cell receptor beta chains below was sequenced from the same sample in a study of T cells of healthy individuals. TCRdb called the 5' RACE reads again in MiXCR, with one record for every CDR3 protein. The data contain about 100,000 distinct CDR3 sequences, under 20% of them seen just once; the ten biggest clones take up around 6.5%. These receptors were taken from a human donor in good health.

The chain has TRBV6-2 or TRBV6-3 and TRBJ2-7; possible D gene TRBD2, 6 bases. The germline gives CDR1 MNHEY, CDR2 SVGEGT. This CDR3 has 15 residues. V dropped 10 bases and J dropped 4 bases, with 23 bases sitting between them. CDR3 loop: CATQLEGVTGYEQYF. CDR3 nucleotide sequence: TGTGCCACTCAACTGGAGGGAGTAACGGGTTACGAGCAGTACTTC.

The table lists this clonotype with many counts. This chain uses TRBV6-6 with TRBJ2-3, with a weak D call TRBD1 (6 bases). The CDR3 totals 14 residues. The ends were cut back, 5 bases at V and 5 bases at J, with 14 bases in the middle. Germline CDR1 is MNHNY and CDR2 is SVGAGI (reference sequence). DNA for the CDR3: TGTGCCAGCAGTCGGACAGAGGAAGGAGATACGCAGTATTTT. Its protein product is CASSRTEEGDTQYF.

The gene calls are TRBV6-6 and TRBJ1-5; possible D gene TRBD1, 6 bases. This CDR3 has 13 residues. The germline V gene has CDR1 MNHNY and CDR2 SVGAGI (reference sequence). Trimming took off 7 bases at V and 3 bases at J, with 10 bases between the two ends. This chain's CDR3 is CASMGGINQPQHF. The DNA of the CDR3 is TGTGCCAGCATGGGGGGCATCAATCAGCCCCAGCATTTT.

This clonotype appeared a few times. The chain links TRBV6-2 or TRBV6-3 to TRBJ1-5; D remains ambiguous. The V gene lost 4 bases and the J gene lost 0 bases, with 10 bases spanning the gap. This CDR3 spans 15 amino acids. The germline V gene encodes CDR1 MNHEY and CDR2 SVGEGT. CDR3 loop: CASSLAPYSNQPQHF. The DNA of the CDR3 is TGTGCCAGCAGTTTGGCCCCTTATAGCAATCAGCCCCAGCATTTT.

This clonotype appeared many times. CDR3 nucleotides: TGTGCCAGTAGTAGGGGTCCGACCTACGAGCAGTACTTC. This translates into CASSRGPTYEQYF. The V gene is TRBV19, the J gene TRBJ2-7; no firm D call. Trimming removed 4 bases from V and 2 bases from J, with 9 bases in between. The length of the CDR3 is 13 residues. Germline V gene data show CDR1 as LNHDA and CDR2 as SQIVND (reference sequence).

This clonotype was seen at least ten times. The gene calls are TRBV6-2 or TRBV6-3 and TRBJ2-7, with TRBD1 matching over 8 bases. V trimming: 0 bases; J trimming: 4 bases; junction bases outside the gene matches: 5. CDR3 length equals 15 residues. The V gene's germline CDR1 is MNHEY and CDR2 SVGEGT. The CDR3 nucleotides read TGTGCCAGCAGTTACTCGGACAGGGCCAATTACGAGCAGTACTTC. Translation gives CASSYSDRANYEQYF.

This clonotype was seen many times. The V gene is TRBV27, the J gene TRBJ2-7, with D maybe TRBD1 (5 bases). Looked up from germline, CDR1 is MNHEY and CDR2 is SMNVEV (reference sequence). V was trimmed by 2 bases and J by 2 bases, leaving 13 bases between them. The length of the CDR3 is 15 residues. This CDR3 is CASSLRAGRAYEQYF. The CDR3 region has the DNA TGTGCCAGCAGTTTAAGGGCAGGGCGTGCCTACGAGCAGTACTTC.

This clonotype has a handful of counts. The CDR3 DNA follows: TGTGCCACCAGGGAAAGTTCTAACAATGAGCAGTTCTTC. It specifies CATRESSNNEQFF. The gene calls are TRBV24-1 and TRBJ2-1; D not certain. Germline-derived CDR1 and CDR2 are KGHDR and SFDVKD. The ends were cut back, 7 bases at V and 5 bases at J, with 11 bases in the middle. CDR3 length: 13 residues.

V gene TRBV5-1 combines with J gene TRBJ2-2; 11 bases align to TRBD2. Trimming at V came to 7 bases and at J to 4 bases, leaving 9 bases not matched to a gene. The CDR3 length is 16 residues. Germline V gene lookup returns CDR1 SGHRS and CDR2 YFSETQ. For the CDR3, the DNA is TGCGCCAGCCAAACACTAGCGGGAGTGAGCACCGGGGAGCTGTTTTTT. Translation gives CASQTLAGVSTGELFF.

This clonotype turned up a few times. The V call is TRBV28, the J call TRBJ2-7; the D gene could be TRBD1 or TRBD2 (5 bases each). V lost 4 bases, J lost 1 base, and 11 bases lay in between. The V gene's germline CDR1 is MDHEN and CDR2 SYDVKM. This CDR3 contains 14 residues. CDR3 residues: CASSYPGLSYEQYF. The CDR3 DNA is TGTGCCAGCAGTTACCCGGGGCTATCCTACGAGCAGTACTTC. The full variable domain, completed using reference TRBV28 and TRBJ2-7, is DVKVTQSSRYLVKRTGEKVFLECVQDMDHENMFWYRQDPGLGLRLIYFSYDVKMKEKGDIPEGYSVSREKKERFSLILESASTNQTSMYLCASSYPGLSYEQYFGPGTRLTVT.

The chain joins TRBV28 to TRBJ2-1, with 9 bases matching TRBD1. V lost 6 bases, J lost 9 bases, and 3 bases stayed unmatched. The CDR3 length is 12 residues. CDR1 is MDHEN, CDR2 SYDVKM, per germline. As DNA, the CDR3 is TGTGCCAGCAGGGGACAGGGCGGTGAGCAGTTCTTC. Residues: CASRGQGGEQFF. The full variable domain, with the rest looked up from reference TRBV28 and TRBJ2-1, is DVKVTQSSRYLVKRTGEKVFLECVQDMDHENMFWYRQDPGLGLRLIYFSYDVKMKEKGDIPEGYSVSREKKERFSLILESASTNQTSMYLCASRGQGGEQFFGPGTRLTVL.

This chain links TRBV5-1 with TRBJ2-7; possibly TRBD1 for D (5 bases). CDR3 length equals 13 residues. Germline-derived CDR1 and CDR2 are SGHRS and YFSETQ. Trimming took off 5 bases at V and 2 bases at J, with 11 bases between the two ends. The CDR3 DNA is TGCGCCAGCAGTCGACAGAGAACCTACGAGCAGTACTTC. It encodes CASSRQRTYEQYF.